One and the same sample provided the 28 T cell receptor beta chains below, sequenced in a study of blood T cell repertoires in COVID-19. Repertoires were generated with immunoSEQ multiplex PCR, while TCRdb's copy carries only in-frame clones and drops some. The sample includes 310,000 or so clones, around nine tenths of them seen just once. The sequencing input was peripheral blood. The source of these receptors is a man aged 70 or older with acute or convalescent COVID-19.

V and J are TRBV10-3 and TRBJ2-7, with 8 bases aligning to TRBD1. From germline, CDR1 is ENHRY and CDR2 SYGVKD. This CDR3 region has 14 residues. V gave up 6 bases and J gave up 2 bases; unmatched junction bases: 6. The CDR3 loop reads CAISQTGDTYEQYF. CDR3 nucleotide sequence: TGTGCCATCAGCCAGACAGGGGATACCTACGAGCAGTACTTC.

The CDR3 reads CASSPRQGAAKDIQYF. Here the CDR3 DNA reads TGTGCCAGCAGCCCGCGACAGGGGGCTGCGAAGGACATTCAGTACTTC. The rearrangement uses TRBV5-5 and TRBJ2-4, with TRBD1 identical over 10 bases. This CDR3 contains 16 residues. Germline V gives CDR1 SGHKS, CDR2 YYEKEE (reference sequence). V trimming: 4 bases; J trimming: 8 bases; junction bases outside the gene matches: 12. Complete variable domain (other parts from reference TRBV5-5 and TRBJ2-4): DAGVTQSPTHLIKTRGQQVTLRCSPISGHKSVSWYQQVLGQGPQFIFQYYEKEERGRGNFPDRFSARQFPNYSSELNVNALLLGDSALYLCASSPRQGAAKDIQYFGAGTRLSVL.

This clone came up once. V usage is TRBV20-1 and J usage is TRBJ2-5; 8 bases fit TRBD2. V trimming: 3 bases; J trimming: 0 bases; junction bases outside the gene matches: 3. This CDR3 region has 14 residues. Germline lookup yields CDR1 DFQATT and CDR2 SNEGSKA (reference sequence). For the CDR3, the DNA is TGCAGTGCTAGTCCAGCGGGGGACCAAGAGACCCAGTACTTC. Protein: CSASPAGDQETQYF.

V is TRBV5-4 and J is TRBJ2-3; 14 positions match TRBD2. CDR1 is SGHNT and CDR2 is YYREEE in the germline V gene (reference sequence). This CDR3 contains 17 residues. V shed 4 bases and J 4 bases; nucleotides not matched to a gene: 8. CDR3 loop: CASSPGTSGGWADTQYF. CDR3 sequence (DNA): TGTGCCAGCAGCCCCGGGACTAGCGGGGGATGGGCAGATACGCAGTATTTT.

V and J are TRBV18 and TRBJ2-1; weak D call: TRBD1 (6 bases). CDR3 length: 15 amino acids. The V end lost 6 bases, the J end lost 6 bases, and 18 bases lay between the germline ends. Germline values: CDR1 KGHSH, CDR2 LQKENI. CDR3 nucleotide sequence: TGTGCCAGCTCTCCATGGAACAGGGCCCCCAATGAGCAGTTCTTC. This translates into CASSPWNRAPNEQFF.

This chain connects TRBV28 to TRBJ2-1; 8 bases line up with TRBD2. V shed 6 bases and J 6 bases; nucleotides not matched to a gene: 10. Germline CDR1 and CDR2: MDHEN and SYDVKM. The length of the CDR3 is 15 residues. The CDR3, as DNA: TGTGCCAGCAGCACGCTAGTGGCGGGAGGCAATGAGCAGTTCTTC. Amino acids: CASSTLVAGGNEQFF.

CDR3 residues: CASSNPLSGRDYEQYF. CDR3 coding DNA: TGTGCCAGCAGCAACCCACTTAGCGGGAGGGACTACGAGCAGTACTTC. The rearrangement links TRBV21-1 to TRBJ2-7; TRBD2, as called in the table, went unchecked against the DNA. TRBV21-1 is a listed pseudogene. The CDR3 is made up of 16 amino acids.

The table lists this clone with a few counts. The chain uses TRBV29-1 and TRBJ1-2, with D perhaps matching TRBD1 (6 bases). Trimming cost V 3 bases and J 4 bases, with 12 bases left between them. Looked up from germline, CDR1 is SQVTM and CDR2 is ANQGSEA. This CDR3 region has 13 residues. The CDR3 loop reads CSVEGAGSYGYTF. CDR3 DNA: TGCAGCGTTGAGGGGGCAGGGTCCTATGGCTACACCTTC.

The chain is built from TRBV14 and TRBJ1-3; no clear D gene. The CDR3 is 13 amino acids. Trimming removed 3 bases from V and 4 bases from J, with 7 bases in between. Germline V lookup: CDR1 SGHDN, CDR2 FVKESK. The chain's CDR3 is CASSHAGGNTIYF. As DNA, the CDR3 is TGTGCCAGCAGCCATGCAGGAGGAAACACCATATATTTT.

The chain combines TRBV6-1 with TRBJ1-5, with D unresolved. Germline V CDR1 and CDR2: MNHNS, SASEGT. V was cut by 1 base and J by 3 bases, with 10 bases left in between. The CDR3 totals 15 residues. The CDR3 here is CASSEGTGHNQPQHF. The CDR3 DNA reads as TGTGCCAGCAGTGAAGGTACGGGTCACAATCAGCCCCAGCATTTT.

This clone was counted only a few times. The CDR3, as DNA: TGTGCCAGCAGTGAGTCGGCGGGGCGCCAGCCCCAGCATTTT. Amino acids: CASSESAGRQPQHF. The V and J genes are TRBV6-1 and TRBJ1-5, with D perhaps TRBD1 (5 bases). This CDR3 contains 14 residues. V was clipped by 3 bases and J by 7 bases, with 13 bases between them. The germline CDR1 and CDR2 sequences are MNHNS and SASEGT.

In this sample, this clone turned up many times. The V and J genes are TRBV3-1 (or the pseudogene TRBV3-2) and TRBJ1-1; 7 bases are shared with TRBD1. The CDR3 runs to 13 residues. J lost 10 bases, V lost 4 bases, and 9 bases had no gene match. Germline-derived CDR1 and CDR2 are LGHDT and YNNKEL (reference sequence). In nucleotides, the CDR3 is TGTGCCAGCAGCCCCTCCCGGGACAGAGGAGCTTTCTTT. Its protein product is CASSPSRDRGAFF.

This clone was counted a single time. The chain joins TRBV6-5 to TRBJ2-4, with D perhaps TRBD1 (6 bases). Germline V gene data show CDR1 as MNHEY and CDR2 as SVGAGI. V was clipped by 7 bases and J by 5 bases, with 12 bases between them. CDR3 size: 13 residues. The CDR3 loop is CASNPGQENIQYF. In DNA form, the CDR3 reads TGTGCCAGCAACCCGGGACAAGAAAACATTCAGTACTTC.

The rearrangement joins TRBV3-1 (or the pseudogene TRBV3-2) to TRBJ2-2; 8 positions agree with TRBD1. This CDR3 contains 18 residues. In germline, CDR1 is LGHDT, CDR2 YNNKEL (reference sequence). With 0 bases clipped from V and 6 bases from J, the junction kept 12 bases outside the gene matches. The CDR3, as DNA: TGTGCCAGCAGCCAAGATGAAGTAGGCAGGGGGCTCGCCGGGGAGCTGTTTTTT. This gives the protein CASSQDEVGRGLAGELFF.

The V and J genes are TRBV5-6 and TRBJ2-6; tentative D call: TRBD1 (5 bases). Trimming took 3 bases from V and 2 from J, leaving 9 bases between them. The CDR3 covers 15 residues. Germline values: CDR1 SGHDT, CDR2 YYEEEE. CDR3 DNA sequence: TGTGCCAGCAGCTCCAAGGGGACTGGGGCCAACGTCCTGACTTTC. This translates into CASSSKGTGANVLTF.

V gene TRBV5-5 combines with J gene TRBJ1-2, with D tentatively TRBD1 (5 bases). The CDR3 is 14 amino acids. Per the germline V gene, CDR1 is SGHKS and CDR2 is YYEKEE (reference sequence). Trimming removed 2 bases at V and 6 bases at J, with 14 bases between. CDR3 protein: CASSLQYRGDGYTF. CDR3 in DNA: TGTGCCAGCAGCTTACAGTACCGGGGGGATGGCTACACCTTC.

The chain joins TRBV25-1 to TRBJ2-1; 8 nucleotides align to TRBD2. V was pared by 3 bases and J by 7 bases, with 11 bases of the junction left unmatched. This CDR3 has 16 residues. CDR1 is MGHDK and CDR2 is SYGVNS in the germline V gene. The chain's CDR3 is CASSDAEAGEDNEQFF. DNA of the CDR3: TGTGCCAGCAGTGACGCAGAAGCGGGAGAAGATAATGAGCAGTTCTTC.

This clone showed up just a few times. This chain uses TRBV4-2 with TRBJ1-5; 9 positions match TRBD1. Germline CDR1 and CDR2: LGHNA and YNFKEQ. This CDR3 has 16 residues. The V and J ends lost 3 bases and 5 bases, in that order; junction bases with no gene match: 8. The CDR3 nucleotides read TGTGCCAGCAGCCAGGGGACAGGGCCCCCCCATCAGCCCCAGCATTTT. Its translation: CASSQGTGPPHQPQHF.

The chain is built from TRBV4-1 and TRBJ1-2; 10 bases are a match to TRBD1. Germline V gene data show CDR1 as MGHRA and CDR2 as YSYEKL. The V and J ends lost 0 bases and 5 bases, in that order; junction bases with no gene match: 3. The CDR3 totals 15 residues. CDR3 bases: TGCGCCAGCAGCCAAGACGGGGACAGGGGATATGGCTACACCTTC. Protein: CASSQDGDRGYGYTF.

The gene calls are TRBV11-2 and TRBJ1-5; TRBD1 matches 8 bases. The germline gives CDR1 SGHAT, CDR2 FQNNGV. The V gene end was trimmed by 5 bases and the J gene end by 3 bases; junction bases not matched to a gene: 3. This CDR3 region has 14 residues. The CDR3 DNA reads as TGTGCCAGCAGCGTGGGACAGGCCAATCAGCCCCAGCATTTT. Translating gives CASSVGQANQPQHF.

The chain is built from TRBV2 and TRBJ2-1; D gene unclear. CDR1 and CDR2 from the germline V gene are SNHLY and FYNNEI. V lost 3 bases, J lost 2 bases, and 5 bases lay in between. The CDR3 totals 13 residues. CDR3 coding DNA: TGTGCCAGCAGTGAGTCTACCTACAATGAGCAGTTCTTC. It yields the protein CASSESTYNEQFF.

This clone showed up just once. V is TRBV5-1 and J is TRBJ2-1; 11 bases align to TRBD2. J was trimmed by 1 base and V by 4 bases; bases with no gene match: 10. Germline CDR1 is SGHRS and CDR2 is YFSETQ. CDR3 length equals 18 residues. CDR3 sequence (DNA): TGCGCCAGCAGCACTGGCGGCTTAGCGGGGGGGTCCTACAATGAGCAGTTCTTC. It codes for CASSTGGLAGGSYNEQFF.

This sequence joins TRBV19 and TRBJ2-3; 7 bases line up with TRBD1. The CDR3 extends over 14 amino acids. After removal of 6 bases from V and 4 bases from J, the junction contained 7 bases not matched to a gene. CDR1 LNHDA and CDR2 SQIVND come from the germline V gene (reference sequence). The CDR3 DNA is TGTGCCAGTAGAGACAGGGCATCGGCAGATACGCAGTATTTT. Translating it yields CASRDRASADTQYF.

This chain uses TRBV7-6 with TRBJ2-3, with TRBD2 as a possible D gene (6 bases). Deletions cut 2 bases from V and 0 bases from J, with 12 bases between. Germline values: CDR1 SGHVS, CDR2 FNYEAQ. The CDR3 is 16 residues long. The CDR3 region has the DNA TGTGCCAGCAGCTTATCTGGCGGGACTAGCACAGATACGCAGTATTTT. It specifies CASSLSGGTSTDTQYF.

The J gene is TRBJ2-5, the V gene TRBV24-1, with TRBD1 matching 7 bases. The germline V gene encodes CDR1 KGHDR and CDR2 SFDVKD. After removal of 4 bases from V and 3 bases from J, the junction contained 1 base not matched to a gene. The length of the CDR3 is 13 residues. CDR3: CATSEGTEETQYF. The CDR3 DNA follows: TGTGCCACCAGTGAGGGGACAGAAGAGACCCAGTACTTC.

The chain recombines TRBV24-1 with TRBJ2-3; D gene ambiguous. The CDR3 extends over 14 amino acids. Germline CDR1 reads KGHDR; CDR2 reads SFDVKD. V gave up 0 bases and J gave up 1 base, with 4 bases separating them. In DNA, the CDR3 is TGTGCCACCAGTGATTTGAGCGGCACAGATACGCAGTATTTT. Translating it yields CATSDLSGTDTQYF.

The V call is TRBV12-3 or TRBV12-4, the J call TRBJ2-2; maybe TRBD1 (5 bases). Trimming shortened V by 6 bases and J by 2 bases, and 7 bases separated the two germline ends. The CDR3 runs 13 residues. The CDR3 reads CASRGPNTGELFF. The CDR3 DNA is TGTGCCAGCAGGGGGCCTAACACCGGGGAGCTGTTTTTT.

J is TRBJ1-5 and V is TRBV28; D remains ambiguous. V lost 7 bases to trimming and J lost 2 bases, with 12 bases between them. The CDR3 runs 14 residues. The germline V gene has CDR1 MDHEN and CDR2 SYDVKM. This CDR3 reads CASTPGWGNQPQHF. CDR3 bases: TGTGCCAGCACCCCGGGATGGGGCAATCAGCCCCAGCATTTT.